The clone carrying this T cell receptor (beta chain) was picked up a small number of times. Germline CDR1 MDHEN, CDR2 SYDVKM. This CDR3 has 13 amino acids. With 3 bases removed from V and 4 bases from J, the gap between germline ends came to 9 bases. The data were taken from a study of OX40 agonist ivuxolimab in advanced cancers. Some clones are missing from TCRdb's copy, which holds only in-frame ones; the method was immunoSEQ multiplex PCR. Here the sample spans about 70,000 clones, around 88% being singletons. The clonotype originates from an adult with an advanced solid tumor such as melanoma, head and neck, liver or kidney cancer. The sequences come from CD4+ or CD8+ T cells sorted from blood, collected in a trial of the OX40 agonist ivuxolimab. The chain recombines TRBV28 with TRBJ1-1, with D hard to call. Here the CDR3 DNA reads TGTGCCAGCAGTTTTTTGTACAGCACTGAAGCTTTCTTT. Its protein is CASSFLYSTEAFF.